This TCR beta chain was identified during a study of Graves' ophthalmopathy and Graves' hyperthyroidism. Looking at the study overall: Sampling took place at initial diagnosis, with peripheral blood obtained before any treatment.

From germline, CDR1 is SGHAT and CDR2 FQNNGV. V was pared by 3 bases and J by 8 bases, with 13 bases between. The CDR3 length is 13 residues. Researchers took RNA transcripts and amplified TCR beta CDR3 regions from them. HTBI-primed RT-PCR formed the first round, and a multiplex PCR formed the second. From the multiplex PCR reads, TCRdb called clonotypes with MiXCR, one entry per CDR3 protein. Of under 800,000 distinct CDR3 sequences listed, 22% are singletons. Hyperthyroidism in these 18- to 65-year-old patients was newly diagnosed, lasting under 2 months. This clonotype occurred many times. What it binds is not known. Notes on the study in general: Ophthalmopathy was separated from stable hyperthyroidism by a 13-signature model with around 88% sensitivity and approximately 81% specificity. The model's ophthalmopathy progression predictions had approximately 71% sensitivity and 72.22% specificity.

The origin of this receptor is a woman aged 18-35 years with stable Graves' hyperthyroidism. Some clones in this sample may be carry-over from other donors' samples. The rearrangement uses TRBV11-2 and TRBJ1-2, with no clear D. Sequenced material: peripheral blood. This CDR3 reads CASSLVNVGGYTF. Here the CDR3 DNA reads TGTGCCAGCAGCTTGGTCAACGTGGGGGGCTACACCTTC.